The text below deals with one TCR beta chain. Its antigen is not yet known. One junction end does not reproduce the germline sequence, and a read error may be involved. The CDR3 goes from the cysteine to the phenylalanine over 12 residues. The kept DNA is CDR3 alone, 36 bases in frame from the first base. The germline V gene specifies SQVTM as CDR1 and ANQGSEA as CDR2. Receptor libraries were prepared by 5' RACE. Sequencing relied on an Illumina HiSeq 2500. The second PCR ran for about 6 to 12 cycles and used a J-beta primer mix along with a sample-barcoded 5' primer. A unique molecular identifier was introduced onto each TCR beta cDNA molecule by a template-switch 5' adaptor carrying 12 random nucleotides. Each sample yielded at least 3 million CDR3-containing paired-end reads. The Mint cDNA synthesis kit, primed by a TRBC-specific oligonucleotide, was used to synthesize first-strand cDNA from all RNA. Following uracil-DNA glycosylase treatment, a first 18-cycle PCR with universal primers M1SS and BC2_uni_R was performed on all cDNA. Processing in the source paper ran as follows. For normalization, 1 million high-quality reads were randomly selected from each sample, with every read carrying a distinct molecular identifier. Reads sharing molecular identifiers were discarded rather than binned into consensus sequences. MiTCR, with a Q25 quality threshold and the strictest error-elimination algorithm, was used for CDR3 identification, clonotype clustering and error correction. A nonparametric unseen species model using Euler transformation provided a lower-bound estimate of total TCR beta diversity. Using fastp trimming at Q25 and MiXCR clonotype assembly, TCRdb reanalyzed the public sequencing data and kept in-frame beta chains. Records with the same CDR3 protein are collapsed into one entry carrying the most frequent genes and DNA. The authors' filters were not applied to this entry. For this sample there are 750,000 to 1,000,000 distinct CDR3 sequences; about 27% appear just once. Of the sample, roughly 10% is held by the ten largest clones.

The roughly 39 donors, aged about 6 to 100 years, were systemically healthy Caucasian individuals from Russia. Each donor gave 9 to 10 milliliters of peripheral blood, collected into EDTA-treated Vacutainer tubes. PBMCs were isolated by Ficoll-Paque density-gradient centrifugation, with at least 7 million obtained per sample. Total RNA, at least 6 micrograms per sample, was extracted from PBMCs with Trizol reagent. For every donor, an aliquot of PBMCs went through flow cytometry to measure the percentages of naive CD45RAhigh/CD27high T cells. The data belong to a study of blood T cells in healthy people across ages (dated by TCRdb to 2014 to 2015). For context, the study as a whole: In model experiments, template switching captured roughly one uniquely barcoded TCR beta cDNA molecule for every two T cells. To track age-related changes in TCR beta repertoire diversity, the study relied on deep sequencing normalized with unique cDNA molecular identifiers. Four age groups were formed from the donors: young (average 16 years), middle-aged (approximately 39), aged (roughly 59) and long-lived (approximately 78). Two additional independent replicas of 1 million unique cDNA reads from the same blood draw were analyzed for two donors (one aged 18 to 29 and one aged 80 or older).

Broader findings and caveats from the paper: As age increased, observed TCR beta diversity per million T cells dropped in a roughly linear way, and a significant reduction was already evident by age approximately 40. Estimates of total diversity based on one million sequenced T cells were considered lower bounds and underestimates. The long-lived group showed more naive CD4+ T cells, fewer expanded clones and increased TCR diversity than the aged group, suggesting age selection. The percentage of naive T cells measured by flow cytometry correlated strongly with observed TCR beta diversity. The CMV infection status of donors was not known, potentially confounding age-related changes in expanded clonotypes. Since profiling was done on bulk unsorted PBMCs, naive and antigen-experienced compartments could not be conclusively compared.

The data also belong to a second study, concerning T cells of mothers and their children. As that second paper reports: Nine systemically healthy Caucasian individuals, comprising three mothers and their six children, were included as donors. cDNA synthesis used all of the extracted RNA, with approximately 1.4 ug of RNA in each 15 ul reaction. In the second PCR, the M1S primer added sample barcodes and 2-4 random nucleotides. More than 8 million TCR beta CDR3 reads were obtained from each mother, and about 3 million reads were obtained from each child. In both related and unrelated pairs, thymic selection shapes the output of TCR recombination in a similar way, with inherited differences having only a minor effect. Related mother-child pairs always showed normalized repertoire overlap that was slightly higher than in unrelated mother-child pairs, though the difference was never significant. With a sensitivity of about 100 clones per million clonotypes, no persistent microchimeric T cell clones were detected. Deep NGS was used in the study to compare the TCR beta repertoires of mothers and children and to look for features that separate related mother-child pairs from unrelated individuals. The mean age was 40 +/- 4 years for the mothers and about 10 +/- 4 years for the children. After adapter ligation with NEBNext reagents, the libraries were sequenced on Illumina HiSeq 2000 with 100+100 nt paired-end reads. To avoid cross-contamination, the mother libraries and the child libraries were prepared a month apart and sequenced in separate runs. For each donor, somewhere between roughly 450,000 and 2,000,000 distinct TCR beta clonotypes were identified. Naive TCR beta clonotypes were estimated from low-frequency clonotypes matched to each donor's FACS-determined naive share, without sorting.

This TCR derives from a woman in her thirties or forties in good health. Recombination linked TRBV29-1 to TRBJ2-1; the D gene lacks a confident call. The source material was blood. CDR3 loop: CSVAVSYNEQFF. Here is the DNA: TGCAGCGTTGCAGTGAGCTACAATGAACAGTTCTTC.